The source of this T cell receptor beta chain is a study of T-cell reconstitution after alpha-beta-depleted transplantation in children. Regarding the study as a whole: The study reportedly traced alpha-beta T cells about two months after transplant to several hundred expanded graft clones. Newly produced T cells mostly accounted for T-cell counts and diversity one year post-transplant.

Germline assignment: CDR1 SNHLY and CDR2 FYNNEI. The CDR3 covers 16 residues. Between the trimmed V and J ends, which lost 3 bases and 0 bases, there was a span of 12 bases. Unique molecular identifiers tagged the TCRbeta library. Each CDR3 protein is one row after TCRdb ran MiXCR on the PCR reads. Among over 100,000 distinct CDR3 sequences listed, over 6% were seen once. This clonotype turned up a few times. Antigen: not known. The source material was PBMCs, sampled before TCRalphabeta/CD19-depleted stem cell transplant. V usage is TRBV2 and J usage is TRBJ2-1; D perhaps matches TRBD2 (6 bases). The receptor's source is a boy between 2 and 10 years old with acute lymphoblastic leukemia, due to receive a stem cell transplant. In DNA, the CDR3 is TGTGCCAGCAGTGACAGGACTATCCCCTCCTACAATGAGCAGTTCTTC. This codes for CASSDRTIPSYNEQFF.